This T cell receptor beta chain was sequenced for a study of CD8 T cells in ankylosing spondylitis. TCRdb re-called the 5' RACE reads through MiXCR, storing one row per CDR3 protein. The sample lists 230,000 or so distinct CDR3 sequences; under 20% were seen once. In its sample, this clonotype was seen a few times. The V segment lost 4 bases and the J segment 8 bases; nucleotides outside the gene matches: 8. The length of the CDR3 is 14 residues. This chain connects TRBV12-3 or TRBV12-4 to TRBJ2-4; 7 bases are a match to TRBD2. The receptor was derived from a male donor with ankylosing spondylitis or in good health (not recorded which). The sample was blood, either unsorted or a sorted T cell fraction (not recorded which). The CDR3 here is CASSSTGGGHIQYF. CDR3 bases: TGTGCCAGCAGTTCTACGGGGGGTGGGCACATTCAGTACTTC.